The source of this TCR beta chain is a study of blood T cell repertoires in COVID-19. Study as a whole: COVID-19 samples, acute and convalescent, were from the United States, Italy and Spain. The analysed material was cDNA or gDNA that came from T cells, B-cell-depleted T cells, or PBMCs.

The CDR3 loop spans 14 amino acids. V lost 5 bases and J lost 0; bases outside the gene matches: 3. CDR1 is SEHNR and CDR2 is FQNEAQ in the germline V gene (reference sequence). Patients in Seattle were enrolled during active infection, then followed longitudinally. Original data processing: Amplification of reference gene primers was used by the study to estimate nucleated cell counts. Clones were sequenced by immunoSEQ multiplex PCR, and TCRdb holds only the in-frame ones, with some missing. That table is the source of V, J and clone size, and D and trimming were worked out from the DNA. The table has 150,000 to 200,000 clones, about 86% seen once; the top ten hold approximately 10%.

V and J are TRBV7-9 and TRBJ1-2, with TRBD1 matching over 7 bases. The origin of this receptor is an older woman with COVID-19, enrolled during active disease. The sequenced sample consisted of peripheral blood. CDR3 coding DNA: TGTGCCAGCAGCCCGGGACAGACTAACTATGGCTACACCTTC. The encoded protein is CASSPGQTNYGYTF.